This TCR beta chain was observed in a study of blood T cell repertoires in COVID-19. Study information: T cells, B-cell-depleted T cells, or PBMCs supplied cDNA or gDNA.

Allocation to cohorts depended on clinical history reported by the participants. Cohort 3 recovery required two negative PCRs, clearance, or symptom resolution. Clones were sequenced by immunoSEQ multiplex PCR, and TCRdb holds only the in-frame ones, with some missing. Of 200,000 to 300,000 clones in the sample, 85% to 90% were seen once. Sample: PBMCs or T cells enriched from blood (not recorded which). The TCR comes from a young woman who had recovered from COVID-19.

CDR3 DNA sequence: TGTGCCAGCAGCTCCCACCCAACAGGGGGCGATGGCTACACCTTC. Translation gives CASSSHPTGGDGYTF. J is TRBJ1-2 and V is TRBV7-2; 9 nucleotides align to TRBD1. This CDR3 is built from 15 residues. The junction had 9 bases not matched to a gene; V was cut back by 4 bases and J by 6 bases. Germline CDR1 reads SGHTA; CDR2 reads FQGNSA.